This entry lists 20 T cell receptor beta chains sequenced from one sample in a study of blood T cells in healthy people across ages. PCR was performed a second time for about 7 to 12 cycles using a sample-barcoded 5' primer and a J-beta primer mix. One entry per CDR3 protein, called by TCRdb with MiXCR from the 5' RACE reads. This table holds around 1,500,000 distinct CDR3 sequences, roughly 45% found once. The source material was blood. The receptor set was obtained from a woman aged 18-29 years in good health.

The CDR3, as DNA: TGCGCCAGCAGCCAAGAAGCGCGAGGTGTGTCGGGCCCTCGGACCTACAATGAGCAGTACTTC. Residues: CASSQEARGVSGPRTYNEQYF. The rearrangement uses TRBV4-1 and TRBJ2-7, with D unresolved. Germline CDR1 reads MGHRA; CDR2 reads YSYEKL. The germline V and J ends were trimmed by 0 bases and 7 bases, with 34 bases remaining between them. There are 21 residues in the CDR3.

This clonotype has only a few counts. This rearrangement joins TRBV28 to TRBJ2-7, with 9 bases lining up with TRBD1. The CDR3 runs 14 residues. V gave up 7 bases and J gave up 4 bases; unmatched junction bases: 8. Germline V gives CDR1 MDHEN, CDR2 SYDVKM. In DNA, the CDR3 is TGTGCCAGCATTCCCGGGACAGGGATGTACGAGCAGTACTTC. This sequence encodes CASIPGTGMYEQYF.

This sequence joins TRBV24-1 and TRBJ1-2; 7 bases are shared with TRBD1. The CDR3 contains 13 residues. Germline assignment: CDR1 KGHDR and CDR2 SFDVKD. V was clipped by 7 bases and J by 3 bases; unmatched bases: 4. DNA of the CDR3: TGTGCCACCAGGCCTACAGGGGACTATGGCTACACCTTC. Residues: CATRPTGDYGYTF.

The J gene is TRBJ2-1, the V gene TRBV29-1; 10 nucleotides match TRBD1. The J call may be faulty, since TRBJ2-7 better matches the DNA end. The CDR3 is 15 residues long. Germline V gene lookup returns CDR1 SQVTM and CDR2 ANQGSEA. The CDR3 nucleotides are TGCAGCGTTCGACCGGGACAGGGGCCCTACAATGAGCAGTACTTC. It encodes CSVRPGQGPYNEQYF.

In its sample, this clonotype was seen a few times. The genes are TRBV7-2 and TRBJ1-2; no firm D call. The CDR3 contains 13 residues. Germline assignment: CDR1 SGHTA and CDR2 FQGNSA. Trimming took off 0 bases at V and 2 bases at J, with 4 bases between the two ends. Written as DNA, the CDR3 is TGTGCCAGCAGCTTAGCGTACAACTATGGCTACACCTTC. Protein product: CASSLAYNYGYTF.

This clonotype was observed a handful of times. The V and J genes are TRBV11-2 and TRBJ2-3, with TRBD2 identical over 8 bases. The CDR3 has 14 amino acids. Germline trimming cut 4 bases from V and 6 bases from J; bases unmatched to any gene: 6. CDR1 and CDR2 (germline): SGHAT, FQNNGV. CDR3 sequence reads: CASSYGRGGDTQYF. CDR3 DNA: TGTGCCAGCAGCTACGGCCGGGGGGGGGATACGCAGTATTTT.

The chain recombines TRBV9 with TRBJ2-6; D might be TRBD1 (5 bases). V gave up 3 bases and J gave up 3 bases, with 7 bases separating them. The CDR3 has 14 amino acids. CDR1 is SGDLS, CDR2 YYNGEE, per germline. CDR3 sequence reads: CASSAGIGANVLTF. The CDR3 region has the DNA TGTGCCAGCAGCGCAGGGATTGGGGCCAACGTCCTGACTTTC.

The chain carries TRBV4-1 and TRBJ2-3, with TRBD1 matching over 7 bases. The ends lost 0 bases at V and 0 bases at J; junction bases unmatched: 21. CDR3 length equals 22 residues. Per germline, CDR1 MGHRA and CDR2 YSYEKL. CDR3 in DNA: TGCGCCAGCAGCCAAGACACCCCTGGGACAGCAACAGCGATTTCTAGCACAGATACGCAGTATTTT. Protein sequence: CASSQDTPGTATAISSTDTQYF.

The chain is built from TRBV6-5 and TRBJ1-2; possibly TRBD1 for D (6 bases). The CDR3 runs to 19 residues. Germline CDR1 reads MNHEY; CDR2 reads SVGAGI. Trimming cost V 1 base and J 5 bases, with 26 bases left between them. The CDR3 region is CASSYLSRTAFFSPYGYTF. The CDR3 region has the DNA TGTGCCAGCAGTTACTTGTCACGGACAGCGTTTTTCTCACCTTATGGCTACACCTTC.

There are a few counts of this clonotype. The chain links TRBV3-1 to TRBJ2-5; D is perhaps TRBD2 (7 bases). Germline V gives CDR1 LGHDT, CDR2 YNNKEL (reference sequence). V gave up 4 bases and J gave up 4 bases, with 16 bases separating them. The CDR3 runs to 15 residues. CDR3 nucleotide sequence: TGTGCCAGCAGCCTCCGGACTAGGGGGTCAGAGACCCAGTACTTC. It translates to CASSLRTRGSETQYF.

CDR3 in amino acids: CASSVVSRGTEAFF. CDR3 DNA: TGTGCCAGCAGCGTAGTATCAAGGGGCACTGAAGCTTTCTTT. The chain links TRBV9 to TRBJ1-1; a weak D match, TRBD1 (5 bases). The CDR3 consists of 14 residues. Germline V gene sequence: CDR1 SGDLS, CDR2 YYNGEE. V was shortened by 0 bases and J by 4 bases, with 10 bases between the two germline ends.

This clonotype was counted ten times or more. The chain is built from TRBV5-1 and TRBJ2-1; the D gene is possibly TRBD2 (7 bases). The germline V gene has CDR1 SGHRS and CDR2 YFSETQ. V was shortened by 4 bases and J by 7 bases, with 18 bases between the two germline ends. This CDR3 region has 15 residues. Here the CDR3 DNA reads TGCGCCAGCAGCCCCGGACTAGGGACATTGAATGAGCAGTTCTTC. Amino acid sequence: CASSPGLGTLNEQFF.

This clonotype was recorded a few times. V usage is TRBV29-1 and J usage is TRBJ1-1; tentatively, D is TRBD1 (5 bases). Looked up from germline, CDR1 is SQVTM and CDR2 is ANQGSEA. The CDR3 is made up of 12 amino acids. The germline V and J ends were trimmed by 6 bases and 1 base, with 9 bases remaining between them. The CDR3 is CSVETGNTEAFF. DNA of the CDR3: TGCAGCGTCGAAACAGGGAACACTGAAGCTTTCTTT.

J is TRBJ1-1 and V is TRBV10-3, with 8 bases that match TRBD1. The junction had 12 bases not matched to a gene; V was cut back by 10 bases and J by 5 bases. This CDR3 is built from 14 residues. Per germline, CDR1 ENHRY and CDR2 SYGVKD. The CDR3 is CATGSGGGRTEAFF. CDR3 bases: TGTGCCACCGGATCAGGGGGCGGGAGGACTGAAGCTTTCTTT.

The sample holds a few counts of this clonotype. J is TRBJ2-7 and V is TRBV28, with D uncertain. Germline V gives CDR1 MDHEN, CDR2 SYDVKM. With 4 bases removed from V and 4 bases from J, the gap between germline ends came to 14 bases. The CDR3 spans 14 residues. CDR3 sequence reads: CASSSGGGVYEQYF. The DNA for the CDR3 is TGTGCCAGCAGTTCAGGTGGTGGTGTATACGAGCAGTACTTC.

The genes are TRBV12-3 or TRBV12-4 and TRBJ2-7, with D perhaps matching TRBD1 (6 bases). The CDR3 has 14 residues. Trimming cost V 5 bases and J 2 bases, with 13 bases left between them. CDR3 bases: TGTGCCAGCAGTCAGGGATGGGACACCTACGAGCAGTACTTC. The encoded protein is CASSQGWDTYEQYF.

The rearrangement uses TRBV25-1 and TRBJ2-2, with D perhaps matching TRBD2 (6 bases). The CDR3 has 17 residues. Germline CDR1 reads MGHDK; CDR2 reads SYGVNS. V gave up 5 bases and J gave up 5 bases, with 21 bases separating them. Here the CDR3 reads CASSPPGGSEETGELFF. The CDR3 DNA follows: TGTGCCAGCAGTCCTCCTGGGGGGTCTGAGGAAACCGGGGAGCTGTTTTTT. The complete variable domain, with remaining parts taken from reference TRBV25-1 and TRBJ2-2, reads EADIYQTPRYLVIGTGKKITLECSQTMGHDKMYWYQQDPGMELHLIHYSYGVNSTEKGDLSSESTVSRIRTEHFPLTLESARPSHTSQYLCASSPPGGSEETGELFFGEGSRLTVL.

The J gene is TRBJ1-1, the V gene TRBV2; maybe TRBD1 (6 bases). The CDR3 is 17 residues long. From germline, CDR1 is SNHLY and CDR2 FYNNEI. V was pared by 7 bases and J by 4 bases, with 25 bases between. Written as DNA, the CDR3 is TGTGCCAGCATCTACTGGGGGACCAGGGAAGGGGGCACTGAAGCTTTCTTT. Its translation is CASIYWGTREGGTEAFF.

This chain joins TRBV2 and TRBJ2-3; 11 bases map to TRBD2. This CDR3 is 15 amino acids long. The ends lost 7 bases at V and 4 bases at J; junction bases unmatched: 7. Germline V gene lookup returns CDR1 SNHLY and CDR2 FYNNEI. The CDR3 loop reads CASTLAGGGADTQYF. As DNA, the CDR3 is TGTGCCAGCACCCTAGCGGGAGGAGGGGCAGATACGCAGTATTTT.

The chain has TRBV5-1 and TRBJ1-1; D gene unclear. The CDR3 covers 15 residues. The ends were cut back, 4 bases at V and 1 base at J, with 14 bases in the middle. In germline, CDR1 is SGHRS, CDR2 YFSETQ. CDR3 in amino acids: CASSPFGEKNTEAFF. As DNA, the CDR3 is TGCGCCAGCAGCCCTTTTGGAGAGAAGAACACTGAAGCTTTCTTT.